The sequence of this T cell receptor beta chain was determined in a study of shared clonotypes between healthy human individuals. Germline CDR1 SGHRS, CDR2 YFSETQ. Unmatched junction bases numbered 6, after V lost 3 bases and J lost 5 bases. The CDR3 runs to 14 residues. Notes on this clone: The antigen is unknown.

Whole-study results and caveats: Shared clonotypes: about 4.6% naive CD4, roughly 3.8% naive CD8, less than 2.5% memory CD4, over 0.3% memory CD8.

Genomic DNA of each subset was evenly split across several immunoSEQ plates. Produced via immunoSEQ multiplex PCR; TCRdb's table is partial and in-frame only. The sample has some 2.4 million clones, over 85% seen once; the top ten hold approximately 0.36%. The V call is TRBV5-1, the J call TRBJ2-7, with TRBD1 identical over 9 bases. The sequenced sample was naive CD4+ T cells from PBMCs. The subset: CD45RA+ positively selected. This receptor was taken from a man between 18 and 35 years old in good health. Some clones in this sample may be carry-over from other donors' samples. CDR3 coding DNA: TGCGCCAGCAGCTCCGGACAGGGGTCCCACGAGCAGTACTTC. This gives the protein CASSSGQGSHEQYF.